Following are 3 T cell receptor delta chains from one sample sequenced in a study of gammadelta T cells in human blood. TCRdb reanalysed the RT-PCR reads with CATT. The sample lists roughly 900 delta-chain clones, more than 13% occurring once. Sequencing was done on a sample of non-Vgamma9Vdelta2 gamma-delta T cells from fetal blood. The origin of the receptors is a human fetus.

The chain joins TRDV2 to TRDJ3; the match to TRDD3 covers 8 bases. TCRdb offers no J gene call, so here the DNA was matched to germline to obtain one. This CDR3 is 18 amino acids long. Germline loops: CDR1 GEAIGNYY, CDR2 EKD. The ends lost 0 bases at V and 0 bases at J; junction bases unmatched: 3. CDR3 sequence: CACDTVGGYSWDTRQMFF. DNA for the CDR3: TGTGCCTGTGACACCGTCGGGGGATACTCCTGGGACACCCGACAGATGTTTTTC.

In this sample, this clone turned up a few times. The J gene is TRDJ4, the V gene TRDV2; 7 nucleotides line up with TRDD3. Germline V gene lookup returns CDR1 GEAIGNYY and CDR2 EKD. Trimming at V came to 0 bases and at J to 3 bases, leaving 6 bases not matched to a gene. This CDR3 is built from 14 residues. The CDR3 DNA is TGTGCCTGTGACACCAGGGATACCAGCCGACCCCTGATCTTT. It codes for CACDTRDTSRPLIF.

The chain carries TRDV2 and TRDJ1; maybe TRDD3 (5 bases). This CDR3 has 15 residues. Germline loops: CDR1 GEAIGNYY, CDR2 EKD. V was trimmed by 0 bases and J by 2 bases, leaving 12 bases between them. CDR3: CACDTGGAKTDKLIF. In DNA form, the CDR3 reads TGTGCCTGTGACACCGGGGGGGCTAAAACCGATAAACTCATCTTT.